Described below is a single T cell receptor (beta chain) sequence and its context. This entry comes from a study of blood T cells in healthy people across ages. Study in general: Template switching caught about one barcoded beta molecule for each two T cells.

The second PCR ran about 6 to 11 cycles with a sample-barcoded 5' primer and J-beta primers. TCRdb reprocessed the 5' RACE reads via MiXCR and lists one record per CDR3 protein. The top ten hold roughly a fifth of the sample, which has 650,000 to 800,000 distinct CDR3 sequences, 40% to 50% seen once. Sequenced material: blood. The clonotype comes from a man between 60 and 75 years old in good health.

The chain's CDR3 is CASSTPGQGGPGTNEKLFF. CDR3 sequence (DNA): TGTGCCAGCAGCACACCGGGACAGGGGGGACCGGGAACTAATGAAAAACTGTTTTTT. V gene TRBV21-1 combines with J gene TRBJ1-4; the table names TRBD1, a call not compared with the DNA. TRBV21-1 has pseudogene status. CDR3 size: 19 residues.